This TCR beta chain was obtained from a study of blood T cell repertoires in COVID-19. About the research overall: The United States, Italy and Spain were the sources of the acute and convalescent COVID-19 samples.

Participant-reported clinical history was the basis for cohort assignment. Produced via immunoSEQ multiplex PCR; TCRdb's table is partial and in-frame only. The sample records under 300,000 clones, 85% to 95% being singletons. The germline gives CDR1 LGHNA, CDR2 YNFKEQ. There are 18 residues in the CDR3. V shed 0 bases and J 1 base; nucleotides not matched to a gene: 9. J is TRBJ2-7 and V is TRBV4-2, with 10 nucleotides matching TRBD2. Sequencing used PBMCs or T cells enriched from blood (not recorded which). This clonotype was sampled from a woman aged 18-29 years who had recovered from COVID-19. The CDR3 DNA reads as TGTGCCAGCAGCCAAGATCTGGCTAGCGGGAGAGGATCCTACGAGCAGTACTTC. Amino acid sequence: CASSQDLASGRGSYEQYF.